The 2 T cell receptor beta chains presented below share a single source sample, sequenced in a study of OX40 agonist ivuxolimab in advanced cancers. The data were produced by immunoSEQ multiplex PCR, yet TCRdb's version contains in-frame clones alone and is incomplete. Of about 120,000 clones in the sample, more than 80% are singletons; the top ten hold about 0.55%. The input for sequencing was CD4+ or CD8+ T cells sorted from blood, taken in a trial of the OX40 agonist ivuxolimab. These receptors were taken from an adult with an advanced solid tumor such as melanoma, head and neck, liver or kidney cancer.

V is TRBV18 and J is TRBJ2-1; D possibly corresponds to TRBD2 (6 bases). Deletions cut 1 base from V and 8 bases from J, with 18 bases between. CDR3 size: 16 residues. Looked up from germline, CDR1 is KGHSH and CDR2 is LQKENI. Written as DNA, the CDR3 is TGTGCCAGCTCACCACTTTCCGGGACTTGGCGGGATGAGCAGTTCTTC. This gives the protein CASSPLSGTWRDEQFF.

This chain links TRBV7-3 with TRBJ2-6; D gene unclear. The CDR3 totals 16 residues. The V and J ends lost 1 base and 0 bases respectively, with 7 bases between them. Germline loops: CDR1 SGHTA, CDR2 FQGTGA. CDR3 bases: TGTGCCAGCAGCTTAAGACCCCTCTCTGGGGCCAACGTCCTGACTTTC. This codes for CASSLRPLSGANVLTF.